The T cell receptor beta chain under discussion was sequenced for a study of shared clonotypes between healthy human individuals. Germline-derived CDR1 and CDR2 are SGHRS and YFSETQ. This CDR3 has 16 amino acids. Naive CD8 cells lacked CD45RO, underwent positive selection for CCR7 and left out terminally differentiated effector memory CD45RA+ cells. Note on this clone: An end of the junction differs from the germline gene, which may be a read error.

Under the authors' procedure: From ImmunoSEQ came sequences covering only the junction and carrying no quality scores, so filtering differed. Assay used: immunoSEQ multiplex PCR; TCRdb lists only in-frame clones, some missing. V, J and clone size are those of that table, while D and trimming were read from the DNA. The repertoire includes roughly 890,000 clones, 90% to 95% of them detected once, and less than 25% sits in the top ten. The receptor comes from a man aged 30 to 39 in good health. The chain links TRBV5-1 to TRBJ1-4, with TRBD1 as a possible D gene (5 bases). Sequenced: naive CD8+ T cells sorted from blood. The CDR3 DNA is TGCACCAGCAGCTTTGGCCAGGGAGCAACTAATGAAAAACTGTTTTTT. Translation: CTSSFGQGATNEKLFF.